Each of the 28 T cell receptor beta chains below was sequenced from the same sample in a study of cytomegalovirus exposure and HLA in healthy donors. In the PCR, 60 Vbeta and 13 Jbeta primers were used. Sequencing was performed with immunoSEQ multiplex PCR; in TCRdb, only in-frame clones are kept and a portion is missing. The table shows 150,000 to 200,000 clones, with roughly 80% occurring only once. Sequencing was done on a sample of PBMCs. All receptors come from a man younger than 35 in good health and CMV-seropositive.

V usage is TRBV11-2 and J usage is TRBJ2-1; maybe TRBD2 (6 bases). The CDR3 contains 15 residues. Germline V gene data show CDR1 as SGHAT and CDR2 as FQNNGV. The V gene lost 1 base and the J gene lost 7 bases, with 14 bases spanning the gap. This CDR3 reads CASSLAGERWNEQFF. In nucleotides, the CDR3 is TGTGCCAGCAGCTTAGCGGGAGAGCGTTGGAATGAGCAGTTCTTC. Combining the CDR3 with reference TRBV11-2 and TRBJ2-1 gives the whole variable domain EAGVAQSPRYKIIEKRQSVAFWCNPISGHATLYWYQQILGQGPKLLIQFQNNGVVDDSQLPKDRFSAERLKGVDSTLKIQPAKLEDSAVYLCASSLAGERWNEQFFGPGTRLTVL.

The CDR3 DNA sequence: TGTGCCAGCAGTACCCCGGGACTCCTGATGAGAGGGACCCAGTACTTC. Amino acids: CASSTPGLLMRGTQYF. The chain is built from TRBV28 and TRBJ2-5; D might be TRBD2 (6 bases). Trimming left V 5 bases short and J 7 bases short, with 23 bases between. Per germline, CDR1 MDHEN and CDR2 SYDVKM. The CDR3 is 16 residues long.

The genes are TRBV7-8 and TRBJ2-7; TRBD1 matches at 12 bases. The CDR3 loop spans 15 amino acids. Germline V CDR1 and CDR2: SGHVS, FQNEAQ. J gave up 7 bases and V 1 base, and 5 bases lay outside the gene matches. CDR3: CASSLDGTGGYEQYF. The CDR3 DNA is TGTGCCAGCAGCTTAGATGGGACAGGGGGCTATGAGCAGTACTTC.

J is TRBJ2-5 and V is TRBV6-1, with 8 positions matching TRBD2. Germline V gene data show CDR1 as MNHNS and CDR2 as SASEGT. V gave up 4 bases and J gave up 5 bases; unmatched junction bases: 6. The CDR3 has 14 amino acids. The CDR3 reads CASSVMGLGETQYF. In nucleotides, the CDR3 is TGTGCCAGCAGTGTGATGGGACTAGGGGAGACCCAGTACTTC.

The J gene is TRBJ2-3, the V gene TRBV7-9, with 7 bases fitting TRBD2. With 1 base clipped from V and 3 bases from J, the junction kept 4 bases outside the gene matches. Germline CDR1 SEHNR, CDR2 FQNEAQ (reference sequence). This CDR3 has 15 amino acids. The CDR3 sequence is CASSLGRGTTDTQYF. The CDR3 region has the DNA TGTGCCAGCAGCTTAGGGCGGGGGACGACAGATACGCAGTATTTT.

This chain uses TRBV27 with TRBJ2-1; 7 nucleotides agree with TRBD1. Trimming cost V 7 bases and J 4 bases; bases outside gene matches: 7. The CDR3 runs to 14 residues. From germline, CDR1 is MNHEY and CDR2 SMNVEV (reference sequence). The DNA for the CDR3 is TGTGCCAGCAATCCGGGACAGAGTTACAATGAGCAGTTCTTC. This sequence encodes CASNPGQSYNEQFF.

This clone was counted between two and nine times. The chain joins TRBV7-2 to TRBJ2-7, with a possible D match to TRBD2 (5 bases). The CDR3 extends over 14 amino acids. Between the trimmed V and J ends, which lost 3 bases and 3 bases, there was a span of 12 bases. Per the germline V gene, CDR1 is SGHTA and CDR2 is FQGNSA. The CDR3 region has the DNA TGTGCCAGCAGCTTGGGTCTAGCCCGCTACGAGCAGTACTTC. Translated: CASSLGLARYEQYF.

The V call is TRBV6-5, the J call TRBJ2-1, with D possibly TRBD1 on 5 matching bases. The CDR3 spans 14 residues. In germline, CDR1 is MNHEY, CDR2 SVGAGI. V was clipped by 5 bases and J by 1 base, with 9 bases between them. This chain's CDR3 is CASSIRESYNEQFF. CDR3 in DNA: TGTGCCAGCAGTATCAGGGAATCCTACAATGAGCAGTTCTTC.

The V and J genes are TRBV10-3 and TRBJ2-7, with 9 bases that match TRBD2. After removal of 3 bases from V and 3 bases from J, the junction contained 3 bases not matched to a gene. CDR1 and CDR2 from the germline V gene are ENHRY and SYGVKD. CDR3 size: 14 residues. In DNA, the CDR3 is TGTGCCATCAGTGAATTGACTAGCGGCTACGAGCAGTACTTC. Translated: CAISELTSGYEQYF.

V is TRBV5-1 and J is TRBJ2-3; weak D call: TRBD1 (6 bases). V lost 5 bases to trimming and J lost 2 bases, with 15 bases between them. In germline, CDR1 is SGHRS, CDR2 YFSETQ. The CDR3 sequence is 15 residues long. Here the CDR3 reads CASSTEAGVTDTQYF. CDR3 nucleotides: TGCGCCAGCAGTACAGAGGCAGGGGTCACAGATACGCAGTATTTT.

The chain couples TRBV6-5 to TRBJ1-2, with D uncertain. The CDR3 sequence is 13 residues long. V shed 7 bases and J shed 2 bases, with 11 bases lying between them. From germline, CDR1 is MNHEY and CDR2 SVGAGI. The CDR3 is CASTRGGNYGYTF. CDR3 nucleotides: TGTGCCAGCACTCGGGGAGGAAACTATGGCTACACCTTC.

V usage is TRBV27 and J usage is TRBJ1-4; D gene ambiguous. Trimming took 6 bases from V and 3 from J, leaving 14 bases between them. The CDR3 totals 15 residues. From germline, CDR1 is MNHEY and CDR2 SMNVEV (reference sequence). CDR3 DNA sequence: TGTGCCAGCAGGCCTATTTGGGCAGCTAATGAAAAACTGTTTTTT. Translation gives CASRPIWAANEKLFF.

J is TRBJ1-5 and V is TRBV27; tentatively, D is TRBD1 (5 bases). The CDR3 length is 14 residues. Germline-derived CDR1 and CDR2 are MNHEY and SMNVEV (reference sequence). With 0 bases removed from V and 5 bases from J, the gap between germline ends came to 8 bases. In DNA form, the CDR3 reads TGTGCCAGCAGTTTATCTGCAGGGTATCAGCCCCAGCATTTT. Translated: CASSLSAGYQPQHF.

This clone was recorded once. V is TRBV4-2 and J is TRBJ2-7; TRBD2 matches at 10 bases. In germline, CDR1 is LGHNA, CDR2 YNFKEQ. The V gene end was trimmed by 3 bases and the J gene end by 2 bases; junction bases not matched to a gene: 7. The CDR3 runs to 16 residues. The CDR3 loop is CASSQAASGGAYEQYF. The CDR3 DNA sequence: TGTGCCAGCAGCCAGGCGGCCAGCGGGGGGGCCTACGAGCAGTACTTC.

The chain is built from TRBV5-1 and TRBJ2-7; 7 bases are a match to TRBD1. V shed 5 bases, J shed 3 bases, and the junction held 5 bases outside the gene matches. The CDR3 sequence is 13 residues long. The germline V gene encodes CDR1 SGHRS and CDR2 YFSETQ. CDR3 sequence (DNA): TGCGCCAGCAGTTGGGACAGCCGCTACGAGCAGTACTTC. Translating gives CASSWDSRYEQYF. The full variable domain, in which reference TRBV5-1 and TRBJ2-7 provide the parts outside the CDR3, is KAGVTQTPRYLIKTRGQQVTLSCSPISGHRSVSWYQQTPGQGLQFLFEYFSETQRNKGNFPGRFSGRQFSNSRSEMNVSTLELGDSALYLCASSWDSRYEQYFGPGTRLTVT.

This chain links TRBV27 with TRBJ1-4, with 10 bases that match TRBD1. The CDR3 spans 17 residues. The germline gives CDR1 MNHEY, CDR2 SMNVEV (reference sequence). V dropped 6 bases and J dropped 2; count of bases not matched to a gene: 9. In DNA, the CDR3 is TGTGCCAGCAGAGGGACAGGGGCTACGGTGACTAATGAAAAACTGTTTTTT. It specifies CASRGTGATVTNEKLFF.

This chain joins TRBV7-2 and TRBJ1-2; D may be TRBD1 (5 bases). CDR3 length: 16 residues. Trimming removed 5 bases at V and 2 bases at J, with 18 bases between. The germline V gene encodes CDR1 SGHTA and CDR2 FQGNSA. The CDR3 spells CASSPVGGMTNYGYTF. The CDR3 bases are TGTGCCAGCAGCCCGGTTGGGGGGATGACAAACTATGGCTACACCTTC.

This clone has only one observation. The chain uses TRBV5-8 and TRBJ1-4; D gene unclear. Germline-derived CDR1 and CDR2 are SGHTS and YDEGEE. This CDR3 has 15 residues. V lost 4 bases and J lost 8, with 18 bases in between. The CDR3: CASSPGVGDREKLFF. The CDR3 nucleotides are TGTGCCAGCAGCCCGGGAGTTGGGGATCGGGAAAAACTGTTTTTT.

This rearrangement joins TRBV27 to TRBJ2-1, with D perhaps TRBD2 (6 bases). Germline V gene lookup returns CDR1 MNHEY and CDR2 SMNVEV (reference sequence). The CDR3 has 13 residues. V lost 3 bases and J 15 bases, leaving 18 bases between the germline ends. CDR3 residues: CASSFFGEDYAFF. CDR3 nucleotide sequence: TGTGCCAGCAGTTTTTTTGGGGAGGACTATGCGTTCTTC.

The chain uses TRBV11-2 and TRBJ1-1, with TRBD1 as a possible D gene (6 bases). V was clipped by 1 base and J by 4 bases, with 16 bases between them. Germline CDR1 and CDR2: SGHAT and FQNNGV. The CDR3 extends over 16 amino acids. CDR3 DNA: TGTGCCAGCAGCTTAGGGGGGGCGCGGGGGCGCACTGAAGCTTTCTTT. Translated, it gives CASSLGGARGRTEAFF.

The chain links TRBV19 to TRBJ1-2, with D uncertain. CDR3 length: 12 amino acids. Trimming stripped 8 bases from V and 8 bases from J, with 15 bases between. Germline CDR1 LNHDA, CDR2 SQIVND (reference sequence). The CDR3 sequence: CASGGYAWGYTF. The CDR3 bases are TGTGCCAGTGGAGGATACGCATGGGGCTACACCTTC.

The J gene is TRBJ2-5, the V gene TRBV2; D is possibly TRBD2 (6 bases). V was shortened by 0 bases and J by 4 bases, with 18 bases between the two germline ends. Germline CDR1 reads SNHLY; CDR2 reads FYNNEI. CDR3 length equals 17 residues. The CDR3 region is CASSEARVSGVGETQYF. The CDR3 DNA follows: TGTGCCAGCAGTGAAGCGCGTGTTTCGGGGGTTGGAGAGACCCAGTACTTC.

V usage is TRBV4-1 and J usage is TRBJ2-7; TRBD2 matches at 13 bases. CDR1 and CDR2 (germline): MGHRA, YSYEKL. The trim removed 4 bases at V and 2 bases at J, leaving 2 bases unmatched. The CDR3 extends over 15 amino acids. CDR3 region: CASSPGLAGPYEQYF. DNA of the CDR3: TGCGCCAGCAGCCCGGGACTAGCGGGGCCCTACGAGCAGTACTTC.

The chain couples TRBV15 to TRBJ1-6; the D gene is possibly TRBD1 (6 bases). In germline, CDR1 is LNHNV, CDR2 YYDKDF (reference sequence). With 2 bases removed from V and 7 bases from J, the gap between germline ends came to 12 bases. CDR3 size: 15 residues. CDR3 in DNA: TGTGCCACCAGCAGAAACAGGGCCGGGAATTCACCCCTCCACTTT. Protein sequence: CATSRNRAGNSPLHF.

V gene TRBV6-1 combines with J gene TRBJ1-2; maybe TRBD1 (5 bases). The CDR3 contains 11 residues. Germline-derived CDR1 and CDR2 are MNHNS and SASEGT. V shed 6 bases and J shed 6 bases, with 8 bases lying between them. DNA for the CDR3: TGTGCCAGCAGGGGGGGGGATGGCTACACCTTC. This gives the protein CASRGGDGYTF.

J is TRBJ1-2 and V is TRBV5-1; TRBD1 agrees at 7 bases. Germline V gives CDR1 SGHRS, CDR2 YFSETQ. The junction had 3 bases not matched to a gene; V was cut back by 0 bases and J by 7 bases. CDR3 size: 13 residues. In DNA, the CDR3 is TGCGCCAGCAGCTTGGTCCGGGACAGTGGCTACACCTTC. It specifies CASSLVRDSGYTF.

This clone has only a few counts. This chain links TRBV7-3 with TRBJ2-5, with D possibly matching TRBD1 (6 bases). CDR1 and CDR2 (germline): SGHTA, FQGTGA. The V and J ends lost 1 base and 5 bases respectively, with 17 bases between them. CDR3 length: 16 amino acids. The CDR3 is CASSLKGRGQAETQYF. Here the CDR3 DNA reads TGTGCCAGCAGCTTAAAGGGCAGGGGACAAGCGGAGACCCAGTACTTC.

This rearrangement joins TRBV4-2 to TRBJ2-3; 12 nucleotides align to TRBD2. This CDR3 has 17 amino acids. Trimming removed 0 bases from V and 4 bases from J; junction bases left unmatched: 5. Germline assignment: CDR1 LGHNA and CDR2 YNFKEQ. DNA for the CDR3: TGTGCCAGCAGCCAAGAGACTAGCGGGAGTGTCGCAGATACGCAGTATTTT. Translation: CASSQETSGSVADTQYF.